This T cell receptor (beta chain) was sequenced during a study of blood T cell repertoires in COVID-19. The wider study: Acute and convalescent COVID-19 samples came from the United States, Italy and Spain. The cDNA or gDNA used as material had been derived from T cells, B-cell-depleted T cells, or PBMCs.

Authors' analysis steps: Estimated nucleated cell counts came from reference gene primer amplification. The table came from immunoSEQ multiplex PCR; TCRdb's copy has only in-frame clones and leaves some out. V and J calls and clone size come straight from that table; D and trimming were deduced from the DNA. The repertoire holds around 300,000 clones, with around four fifths as singletons. The CDR3 spans 14 residues. The V end lost 1 base, the J end lost 9 bases, and 16 bases lay between the germline ends. Per germline, CDR1 SQVTM and CDR2 ANQGSEA. The sequence was collected from a woman between 45 and 60 years old with active or convalescent COVID-19. The sample was peripheral blood. The chain links TRBV29-1 to TRBJ2-1; weak D call: TRBD1 (6 bases). DNA of the CDR3: TGCAGCGTTGAAGTCCCCCTACAGGGCCCTGAGCAGTTCTTC. Translation gives CSVEVPLQGPEQFF.